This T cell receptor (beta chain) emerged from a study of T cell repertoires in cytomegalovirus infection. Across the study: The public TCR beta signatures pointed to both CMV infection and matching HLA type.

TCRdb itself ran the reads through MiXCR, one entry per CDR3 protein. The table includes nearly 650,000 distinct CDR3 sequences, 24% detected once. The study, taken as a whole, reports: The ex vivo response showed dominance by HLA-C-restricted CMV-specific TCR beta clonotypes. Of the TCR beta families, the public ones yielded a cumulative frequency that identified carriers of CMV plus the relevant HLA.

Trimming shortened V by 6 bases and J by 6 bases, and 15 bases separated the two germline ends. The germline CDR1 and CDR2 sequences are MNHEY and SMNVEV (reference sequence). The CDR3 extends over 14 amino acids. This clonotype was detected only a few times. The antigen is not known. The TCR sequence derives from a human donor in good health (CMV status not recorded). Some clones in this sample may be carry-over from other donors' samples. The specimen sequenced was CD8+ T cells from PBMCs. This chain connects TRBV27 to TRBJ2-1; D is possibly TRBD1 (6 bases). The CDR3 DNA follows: TGTGCCAGCAGGTCCGGGACAAGGTCCAATGAGCAGTTCTTC. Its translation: CASRSGTRSNEQFF.